Given below is one TCR beta chain in context. What antigen it recognizes has not been identified. The sample holds no much larger clone one base away, and base qualities are not on file. The intended sense of this specimen's treatment or condition label: allogeneic hematopoietic cell transplantation with graft depleted of TCRalphabeta T cells and CD19 B cells. The transplant recipients were children given TCRalphabeta/CD19-depleted allogeneic hematopoietic cell grafts. This entry belongs to a study of T-cell reconstitution after alpha-beta-depleted transplantation in children (dated by TCRdb to 2016 to 2018). General notes on the study: Using TCR repertoire profiling, the study followed T-cell immune reconstitution in a quantitative way in children after TCRalphabeta/CD19-depleted allogeneic hematopoietic cell transplantation. What the authors observed across the whole study: Over the following months the frequencies of hyperexpanded clones went down, and after one year T-cell counts and TCRbeta diversity were mostly credited to newly produced T cells. About two months after transplant, the apparently early recovery of alphabetaT-cell counts reportedly depended on just several hundred clones that had expanded rapidly and came from non-depleted graft cells. In some patients, high TCRbeta diversity at day 60 was attributed to recipient T cells and intrathymic progenitors that had survived conditioning.

Measured from the cysteine to the phenylalanine, the CDR3 is 17 residues long. Only the CDR3 part of the read is kept: 51 bases, read in frame from the first base. V is trimmed back by 0 bases and J by 4 bases, and the junction contains 9 bases that no gene match accounts for. CDR1 and CDR2 are drawn from the germline V gene: MDHEN, SYDVKM. Library generation was performed with PCR. The sequencer was an Illumina HiSeq 2500. Molecular barcoding was employed in the preparation of TCR libraries, with unique molecular identifiers being used to normalize TCRbeta repertoire quantification. TCRdb passed the public sequencing reads through fastp at Q25 and MiXCR, retaining productive beta sequences. Each entry is one CDR3 protein sequence, shown with its most common DNA and genes. This sample comprises 670,000 or so distinct CDR3 sequences, around 13% of them detected only once. The ten largest clones represent 0.75% to 0.85% of the sample.

This TCR was recovered from a girl aged 2 to 10 with congenital amegakaryocytic thrombocytopenia, due to receive a stem cell transplant. The sample was PBMCs, taken before TCRalphabeta/CD19-depleted stem cell transplant. Recombination joined TRBV28 with TRBJ1-5, and 7 junctional nucleotides match TRBD1. The DNA sequence is TGTGCCAGCAGTTTATGGAGGTTAGGGGGCGGTAATCAGCCCCAGCATTTT. It codes for CASSLWRLGGGNQPQHF. Full variable domain (CDR3 extended with the reference TRBV28 and TRBJ1-5 proteins): DVKVTQSSRYLVKRTGEKVFLECVQDMDHENMFWYRQDPGLGLRLIYFSYDVKMKEKGDIPEGYSVSREKKERFSLILESASTNQTSMYLCASSLWRLGGGNQPQHFGDGTRLSIL.